This entry concerns a single T cell receptor beta chain. Its cognate antigen is unknown. Donors were healthy HIV-negative adults without recent acute infections or vaccinations. The sample originates from a study of shared clonotypes between healthy human individuals. As for the study in general: The people who gave samples were a couple of women and a few men aged 18 to 49.

Template for every sorted-subset replicate PCR totaled approximately 0.2 ug DNA, around 32,000 T cell genomes. Clones were sequenced by immunoSEQ multiplex PCR, and TCRdb holds only the in-frame ones, with some missing. The data show hundreds of thousands of clones, with about 96% seen just once and roughly 0.06% held by the top ten. The V end was cut by 5 bases, the J end by 2 bases, with 13 bases between. Germline assignment: CDR1 SGHTS and CDR2 YDEGEE. The CDR3 extends over 14 amino acids. Study results and caveats: Only blood was sampled; tissue repertoires likely differ.

What was sequenced was naive CD4+ T cells sorted from blood. Subset specified: CD45RA+ positively selected. This sequence joins TRBV5-8 and TRBJ1-2, with a weak D call TRBD1 (6 bases). The receptor was isolated from a woman in her 30s in good health. The CDR3 region has the DNA TGTGCCAGCAGTTACCCGGGACACAACTATGGCTACACCTTC. It specifies CASSYPGHNYGYTF.